One and the same sample provided the 25 T cell receptor beta chains below, sequenced in a study of blood T cell repertoires in COVID-19. Some clones are missing from TCRdb's copy, which holds only in-frame ones; the method was immunoSEQ multiplex PCR. Of more than 100,000 clones listed, 90% were seen once; the top ten hold 3.8%. Sequencing used peripheral blood. The source is a woman aged 60-75 years with COVID-19, enrolled during active disease.

J is TRBJ2-1 and V is TRBV9; 12 bases agree with TRBD2. V lost 1 base and J lost 1; bases outside the gene matches: 9. The CDR3 is made up of 19 amino acids. In germline, CDR1 is SGDLS, CDR2 YYNGEE. The CDR3 DNA follows: TGTGCCAGCAGCGTAAGCAGGAGGCTAGCGGGGGGGTCCTACAATGAGCAGTTCTTC. This encodes CASSVSRRLAGGSYNEQFF.

This clone was detected only once. V and J are TRBV7-3 and TRBJ1-2, with 7 positions matching TRBD1. V lost 6 bases, J lost 6 bases, and 7 bases stayed unmatched. Germline loops: CDR1 SGHTA, CDR2 FQGTGA. This CDR3 spans 13 amino acids. CDR3 DNA: TGTGCCAGCAGACAGGGGAATCGTGATGGCTACACCTTC. Translating gives CASRQGNRDGYTF.

This rearrangement joins TRBV4-1 to TRBJ2-5; 8 bases fit TRBD2. Trimming took 3 bases from V and 5 from J; bases not matched to a gene: 14. CDR1 and CDR2 (germline): MGHRA, YSYEKL. There are 17 residues in the CDR3. The CDR3 DNA is TGCGCCAGCAGCCATGACAATGATAGGACTAGCTTGGAGACCCAGTACTTC. Translation: CASSHDNDRTSLETQYF.

The chain couples TRBV6-5 to TRBJ1-2; D gene ambiguous. CDR3 length: 12 residues. The germline V gene has CDR1 MNHEY and CDR2 SVGAGI. Trimming stripped 7 bases from V and 7 bases from J, with 13 bases between. This CDR3 reads CASMEGIGGYTF. The CDR3 nucleotides are TGTGCCAGCATGGAGGGTATAGGTGGCTACACCTTC.

This chain connects TRBV27 to TRBJ1-6; tentatively, D is TRBD1 (5 bases). Trimming removed 6 bases at V and 2 bases at J, with 20 bases between. Germline V lookup: CDR1 MNHEY, CDR2 SMNVEV (reference sequence). CDR3 length equals 18 residues. This CDR3 is CASSPSARVPTYNSPLHF. The CDR3 DNA reads as TGTGCCAGCAGCCCATCCGCCAGGGTCCCGACCTATAATTCACCCCTCCACTTT.

This chain links TRBV11-3 with TRBJ1-2, with TRBD1 matching over 8 bases. Germline assignment: CDR1 SGHNT and CDR2 YENEEA. This CDR3 has 16 amino acids. The J segment lost 6 bases and the V segment lost 5 bases, leaving 14 bases of the junction unmatched. Written as DNA, the CDR3 is TGTGCCAGCAGCCCCTGGTCGGCAGGGGGCGATCATGGCTACACCTTC. Its protein is CASSPWSAGGDHGYTF. Variable domain in full (rest from reference TRBV11-3 and TRBJ1-2): EAGVVQSPRYKIIEKKQPVAFWCNPISGHNTLYWYLQNLGQGPELLIRYENEEAVDDSQLPKDRFSAERLKGVDSTLKIQPAELGDSAVYLCASSPWSAGGDHGYTFGSGTRLTVV.

This chain joins TRBV4-1 and TRBJ1-5, with D perhaps TRBD1 (5 bases). The CDR3 runs to 17 residues. V was shortened by 4 bases and J by 3 bases, with 19 bases between the two germline ends. In germline, CDR1 is MGHRA, CDR2 YSYEKL. The CDR3 region is CASSLETVSFDNQPQHF. For the CDR3, the DNA is TGCGCCAGCAGCCTCGAGACAGTAAGTTTCGACAATCAGCCCCAGCATTTT.

This clone was found a few times. The rearrangement joins TRBV25-1 to TRBJ1-5, with unresolved D. The CDR3 consists of 15 residues. With 3 bases removed from V and 4 bases from J, the gap between germline ends came to 13 bases. CDR1 and CDR2 from the germline V gene are MGHDK and SYGVNS. The CDR3 DNA follows: TGTGCCAGCAGTGATTCCCAGTCCAGAAATCAGCCCCAGCATTTT. Protein: CASSDSQSRNQPQHF.

For the CDR3, the DNA is TGTGCCAGCAGCATACGGACAGTGTCGAATAATTCACCCCTCCACTTT. It encodes CASSIRTVSNNSPLHF. The chain carries TRBV7-2 and TRBJ1-6, with D perhaps matching TRBD1 (6 bases). The V gene's germline CDR1 is SGHTA and CDR2 FQGNSA. The V and J ends lost 5 bases and 5 bases respectively, with 16 bases between them. This CDR3 spans 16 amino acids. Supplemented by reference TRBV7-2 and TRBJ1-6, the full variable domain reads GAGVSQSPSNKVTEKGKDVELRCDPISGHTALYWYRQSLGQGLEFLIYFQGNSAPDKSGLPSDRFSAERTGGSVSTLTIQRTQQEDSAVYLCASSIRTVSNNSPLHFGNGTRLTVT.

The sample holds a few counts of this clone. This chain links TRBV5-6 with TRBJ1-2; D gene unclear. This CDR3 is built from 14 residues. CDR1 is SGHDT, CDR2 YYEEEE, per germline. Trimming removed 0 bases from V and 5 bases from J, with 11 bases in between. The DNA for the CDR3 is TGTGCCAGCAGCTTGGAGGGTAGAGGGTATGGCTACACCTTC. Encoded protein: CASSLEGRGYGYTF.

V gene TRBV3-1 (or the pseudogene TRBV3-2) combines with J gene TRBJ1-4; D is possibly TRBD1 (5 bases). Deletions cut 4 bases from V and 5 bases from J, with 14 bases between. Germline V gene sequence: CDR1 LGHDT, CDR2 YNNKEL (reference sequence). The CDR3 is 15 amino acids. CDR3 amino acids: CASSPRQSANEKLFF. CDR3 nucleotides: TGTGCCAGCAGCCCCCGACAGTCCGCGAATGAAAAACTGTTTTTT.

This chain uses TRBV7-2 with TRBJ1-2; unclear D gene. Per germline, CDR1 SGHTA and CDR2 FQGNSA. Trimming stripped 3 bases from V and 6 bases from J, with 8 bases between. CDR3 length: 12 amino acids. The CDR3 here is CASSLYQDGYTF. CDR3 sequence (DNA): TGTGCCAGCAGCTTGTATCAGGATGGCTACACCTTC.

The gene calls are TRBV6-1 and TRBJ2-4; D may be TRBD2 (7 bases). Trimming took off 2 bases at V and 9 bases at J, with 14 bases between the two ends. CDR1 MNHNS and CDR2 SASEGT come from the germline V gene. The CDR3 spans 14 residues. As DNA, the CDR3 is TGTGCCAGCAGTGAATGGGGGGGGCGGGGCATTCAGTACTTC. It yields the protein CASSEWGGRGIQYF.

The chain uses TRBV9 and TRBJ2-3, with a possible D match to TRBD2 (5 bases). Germline CDR1 and CDR2: SGDLS and YYNGEE. The CDR3 sequence is 16 residues long. V dropped 3 bases and J dropped 4 bases, with 18 bases sitting between them. The CDR3 DNA reads TGTGCCAGCAGCGCCACCCGGAGGCCGTCACCAGATACGCAGTATTTT. This encodes CASSATRRPSPDTQYF.

This sequence joins TRBV5-4 and TRBJ2-3; perhaps TRBD2 as D (5 bases). The length of the CDR3 is 15 residues. V lost 0 bases to trimming and J lost 4 bases, with 12 bases between them. Germline V gene lookup returns CDR1 SGHNT and CDR2 YYREEE (reference sequence). The CDR3 sequence is CASSLVRASADTQYF. The CDR3 DNA reads TGTGCCAGCAGCTTGGTGCGGGCCTCTGCAGATACGCAGTATTTT.

V and J are TRBV9 and TRBJ1-1, with 10 bases matching TRBD1. V lost 4 bases and J lost 5; bases outside the gene matches: 8. Germline-derived CDR1 and CDR2 are SGDLS and YYNGEE. The CDR3 loop spans 15 amino acids. CDR3 residues: CASSPRQGAVTEAFF. CDR3 nucleotides: TGTGCCAGCAGCCCAAGACAGGGGGCCGTTACTGAAGCTTTCTTT.

V is TRBV6-7 and J is TRBJ2-2, with 8 bases matching TRBD1. TRBV6-7 is an ORF, with its function uncertain. The CDR3 is made up of 14 amino acids. V shed 2 bases and J 7 bases; nucleotides not matched to a gene: 3. DNA of the CDR3: TGTGCCAGCAGTTACACGACAGGGGACGGGGAGCTGTTTTTT. Translated, it gives CASSYTTGDGELFF.

This chain links TRBV4-1 with TRBJ2-1; 7 bases are shared with TRBD1. CDR3 length equals 15 residues. Germline values: CDR1 MGHRA, CDR2 YSYEKL. Trimming at V came to 1 base and at J to 5 bases, leaving 5 bases not matched to a gene. CDR3 sequence: CASSQADRMDNEQFF. Written as DNA, the CDR3 is TGCGCCAGCAGCCAAGCGGACAGGATGGACAATGAGCAGTTCTTC.

The rearrangement links TRBV6-2 or TRBV6-3 to TRBJ2-7; 10 bases map to TRBD1. The CDR3 covers 16 residues. Unmatched junction bases numbered 8, after V lost 2 bases and J lost 4 bases. Germline CDR1 MNHEY, CDR2 SVGEGT. The CDR3, as DNA: TGTGCCAGCAGTTACAATCGGGCGGACAGGGGGTACGAGCAGTACTTC. Amino acid sequence: CASSYNRADRGYEQYF.

The rearrangement joins TRBV7-8 to TRBJ2-5, with 10 positions matching TRBD2. Germline CDR1 reads SGHVS; CDR2 reads FQNEAQ. This CDR3 spans 15 amino acids. J lost 5 bases, V lost 3 bases, and 6 bases had no gene match. CDR3 region: CASSLQAGGLETQYF. DNA for the CDR3: TGTGCCAGCAGCTTGCAAGCGGGGGGGCTTGAGACCCAGTACTTC. The entire variable domain, with the rest obtained from reference TRBV7-8 and TRBJ2-5, is as follows: GAGVSQSPRYKVAKRGQDVALRCDPISGHVSLFWYQQALGQGPEFLTYFQNEAQLDKSGLPSDRFFAERPEGSVSTLKIQRTQQEDSAVYLCASSLQAGGLETQYFGPGTRLLVL.

The V and J genes are TRBV27 and TRBJ2-5; 9 bases are a match to TRBD1. The CDR3 spans 15 residues. V was clipped by 4 bases and J by 3 bases; unmatched bases: 6. Looked up from germline, CDR1 is MNHEY and CDR2 is SMNVEV (reference sequence). CDR3 protein: CASSSRRTGEETQYF. The CDR3 region has the DNA TGTGCCAGCAGTTCACGCCGGACAGGGGAAGAGACCCAGTACTTC.

V gene TRBV2 combines with J gene TRBJ2-7; D is unclear. Between the trimmed V and J ends, which lost 6 bases and 7 bases, there was a span of 19 bases. The CDR3 extends over 14 amino acids. Germline V gene data show CDR1 as SNHLY and CDR2 as FYNNEI. The CDR3 nucleotides are TGTGCCAGCAGGGAGCAGACCGACCAACGGGAGCAGTACTTC. Translation gives CASREQTDQREQYF.

V and J are TRBV29-1 and TRBJ2-5; 8 nucleotides agree with TRBD1. CDR3 length: 14 amino acids. Looked up from germline, CDR1 is SQVTM and CDR2 is ANQGSEA. V was clipped by 6 bases and J by 4 bases; unmatched bases: 10. The CDR3 nucleotides read TGCAGCGTAGCTTCCGGGACAGGAGGAGAGACCCAGTACTTC. Translated: CSVASGTGGETQYF.

V is TRBV7-2 and J is TRBJ2-3, with a weak D call TRBD2 (6 bases). Trimming shortened V by 4 bases and J by 4 bases, and 18 bases separated the two germline ends. CDR3 length: 16 residues. Germline V gene lookup returns CDR1 SGHTA and CDR2 FQGNSA. In nucleotides, the CDR3 is TGTGCCAGCAGCTCAGGACTACCTCCCGGGTCAGATACGCAGTATTTT. This sequence encodes CASSSGLPPGSDTQYF.

The V and J genes are TRBV11-1 and TRBJ2-3; D possibly corresponds to TRBD1 (5 bases). V lost 6 bases and J 2 bases, leaving 15 bases between the germline ends. The germline CDR1 and CDR2 sequences are SGHAT and FQDESV (reference sequence). This CDR3 comprises 15 residues. CDR3 sequence reads: CASRVTATITDTQYF. The CDR3 DNA is TGTGCCAGCAGAGTGACAGCCACAATCACAGATACGCAGTATTTT. Complete variable domain (other parts from reference TRBV11-1 and TRBJ2-3): EAEVAQSPRYKITEKSQAVAFWCDPISGHATLYWYRQILGQGPELLVQFQDESVVDDSQLPKDRFSAERLKGVDSTLKIQPAELGDSAMYLCASRVTATITDTQYFGPGTRLTVL.